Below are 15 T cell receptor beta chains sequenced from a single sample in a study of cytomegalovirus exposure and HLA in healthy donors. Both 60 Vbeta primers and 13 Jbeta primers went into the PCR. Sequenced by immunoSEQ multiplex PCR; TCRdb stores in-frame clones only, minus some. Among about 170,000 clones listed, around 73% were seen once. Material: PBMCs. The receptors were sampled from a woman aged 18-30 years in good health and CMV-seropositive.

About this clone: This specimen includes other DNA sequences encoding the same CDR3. The CDR3 DNA reads TGTGCCAGCAGAGCCCACAGGGAGCGAGAGACCCAGTACTTC. Protein sequence: CASRAHRERETQYF. The gene calls are TRBV6-6 and TRBJ2-5; D perhaps matches TRBD1 (6 bases). In germline, CDR1 is MNHNY, CDR2 SVGAGI (reference sequence). This CDR3 comprises 14 residues. V was clipped by 6 bases and J by 4 bases, with 15 bases between them.

The CDR3 reads CASSLRTAFSYNEQFF. The CDR3 DNA is TGTGCCAGCAGCTTAAGGACAGCCTTCTCCTACAATGAGCAGTTCTTC. The V and J genes are TRBV14 and TRBJ2-1, with D maybe TRBD1 (6 bases). This CDR3 is 16 amino acids long. The ends were cut back, 5 bases at V and 0 bases at J, with 14 bases in the middle. CDR1 is SGHDN, CDR2 FVKESK, per germline.

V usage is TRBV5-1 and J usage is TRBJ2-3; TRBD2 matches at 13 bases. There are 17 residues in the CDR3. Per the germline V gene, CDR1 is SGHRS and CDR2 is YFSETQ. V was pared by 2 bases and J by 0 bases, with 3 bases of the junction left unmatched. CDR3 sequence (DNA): TGCGCCAGCAGCTTCTTGGGACTAGCGGGGAGCACAGATACGCAGTATTTT. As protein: CASSFLGLAGSTDTQYF. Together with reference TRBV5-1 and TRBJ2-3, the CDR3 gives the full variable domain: KAGVTQTPRYLIKTRGQQVTLSCSPISGHRSVSWYQQTPGQGLQFLFEYFSETQRNKGNFPGRFSGRQFSNSRSEMNVSTLELGDSALYLCASSFLGLAGSTDTQYFGPGTRLTVL.

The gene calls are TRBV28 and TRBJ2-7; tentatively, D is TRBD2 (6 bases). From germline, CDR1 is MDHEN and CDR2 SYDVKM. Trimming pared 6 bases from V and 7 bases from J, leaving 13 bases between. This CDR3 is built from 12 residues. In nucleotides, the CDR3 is TGTGCCAGCAGCTCGACTAGTTGGGAGCAGTACTTC. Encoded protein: CASSSTSWEQYF.

CDR3 region: CASSQESSGGSPGTDTQYF. Written as DNA, the CDR3 is TGCGCCAGCAGCCAAGAGTCGAGCGGGGGGTCCCCTGGCACAGATACGCAGTATTTT. The chain couples TRBV4-3 to TRBJ2-3, with 9 bases fitting TRBD2. V lost 0 bases, J lost 1 base, and 11 bases stayed unmatched. From germline, CDR1 is LGHNA and CDR2 YSLEER. The CDR3 extends over 19 amino acids.

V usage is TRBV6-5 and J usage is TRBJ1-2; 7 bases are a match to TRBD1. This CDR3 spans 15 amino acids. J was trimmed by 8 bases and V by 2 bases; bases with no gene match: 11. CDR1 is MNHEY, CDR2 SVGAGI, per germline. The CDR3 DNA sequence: TGTGCCAGCAGTTACAACCCAGGTGCAGGGGGAGGCTACACCTTC. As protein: CASSYNPGAGGGYTF.

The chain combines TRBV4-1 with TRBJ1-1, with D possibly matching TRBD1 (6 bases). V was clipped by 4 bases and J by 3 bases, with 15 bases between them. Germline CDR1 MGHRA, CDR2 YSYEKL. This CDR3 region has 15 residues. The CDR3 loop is CASSRRGGIDTEAFF. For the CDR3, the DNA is TGCGCCAGCAGCCGAAGGGGGGGGATAGACACTGAAGCTTTCTTT.

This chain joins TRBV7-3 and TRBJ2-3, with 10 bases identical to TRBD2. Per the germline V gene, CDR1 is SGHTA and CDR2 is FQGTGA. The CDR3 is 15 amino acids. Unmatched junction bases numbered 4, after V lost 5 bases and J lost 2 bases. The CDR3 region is CASSHSGGNTDTQYF. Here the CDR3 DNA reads TGTGCCAGCAGCCATAGCGGGGGGAACACAGATACGCAGTATTTT.

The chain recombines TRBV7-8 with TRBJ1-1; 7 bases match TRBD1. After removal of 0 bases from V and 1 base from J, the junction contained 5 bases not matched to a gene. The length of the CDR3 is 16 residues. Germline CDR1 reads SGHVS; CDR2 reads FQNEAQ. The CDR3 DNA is TGTGCCAGCAGCTTAGCCCCCGGGACAGCGAACACTGAAGCTTTCTTT. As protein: CASSLAPGTANTEAFF.

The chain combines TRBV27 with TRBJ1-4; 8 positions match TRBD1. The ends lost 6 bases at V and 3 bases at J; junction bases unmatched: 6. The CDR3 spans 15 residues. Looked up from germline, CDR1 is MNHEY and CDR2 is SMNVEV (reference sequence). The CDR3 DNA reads TGTGCCAGCAGCTCAAGACAGGGGCCTAATGAAAAACTGTTTTTT. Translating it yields CASSSRQGPNEKLFF.

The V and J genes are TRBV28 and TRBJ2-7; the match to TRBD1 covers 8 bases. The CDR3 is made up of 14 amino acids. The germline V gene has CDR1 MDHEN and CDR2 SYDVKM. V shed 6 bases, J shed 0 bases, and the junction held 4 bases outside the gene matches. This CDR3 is CASRATGGSYEQYF. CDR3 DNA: TGTGCCAGCAGAGCTACAGGGGGCTCCTACGAGCAGTACTTC.

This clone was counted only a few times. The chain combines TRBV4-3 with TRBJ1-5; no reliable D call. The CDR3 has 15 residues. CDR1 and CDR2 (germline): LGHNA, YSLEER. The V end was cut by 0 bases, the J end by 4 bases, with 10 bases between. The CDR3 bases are TGCGCCAGCAGCCAAGATGTGGGCAGAAATCAGCCCCAGCATTTT. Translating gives CASSQDVGRNQPQHF.

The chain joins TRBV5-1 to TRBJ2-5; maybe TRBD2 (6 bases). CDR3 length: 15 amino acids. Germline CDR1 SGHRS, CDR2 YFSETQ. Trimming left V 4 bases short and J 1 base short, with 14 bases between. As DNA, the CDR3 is TGCGCCAGCAGCGCCTTGGGGGGTTTCCAAGAGACCCAGTACTTC. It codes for CASSALGGFQETQYF.

The CDR3 loop reads CASSKNRGPLEQFF. CDR3 bases: TGTGCCAGCAGCAAAAACAGGGGCCCCCTTGAGCAGTTCTTC. The rearrangement links TRBV21-1 to TRBJ2-1; the DNA was not used to check the table's D call, TRBD1. TRBV21-1 is marked as a pseudogene. This CDR3 contains 14 residues.

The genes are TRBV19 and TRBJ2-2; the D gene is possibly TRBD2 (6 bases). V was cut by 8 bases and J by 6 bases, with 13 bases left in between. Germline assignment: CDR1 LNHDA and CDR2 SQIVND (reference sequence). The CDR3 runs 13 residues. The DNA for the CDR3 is TGTGCCAGTCGTGGGACGGGAGCCGGGGAGCTGTTTTTT. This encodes CASRGTGAGELFF.